These 8 T cell receptor beta chains share one sample of origin, sequenced in a study of blood T cell repertoires in COVID-19. Assay used: immunoSEQ multiplex PCR; TCRdb lists only in-frame clones, some missing. The sample holds 100,000 to 150,000 clones, roughly three quarters seen once. What was sequenced was peripheral blood. Receptor source: a man between 40 and 49 years old with active or convalescent COVID-19.

The chain has TRBV6-1 and TRBJ1-5, with a possible D match to TRBD1 (5 bases). CDR3 length: 16 residues. V shed 3 bases and J shed 5 bases, with 17 bases lying between them. Germline CDR1 reads MNHNS; CDR2 reads SASEGT. The CDR3 is CASSDRVLGGDQPQHF. The CDR3 DNA follows: TGTGCCAGCAGTGATAGGGTCCTAGGAGGGGATCAGCCCCAGCATTTT.

This clone was picked up a small number of times. The chain joins TRBV18 to TRBJ1-2, with D unresolved. Germline loops: CDR1 KGHSH, CDR2 LQKENI. There are 13 residues in the CDR3. V was cut by 3 bases and J by 8 bases, with 13 bases left in between. CDR3 loop: CASSPEGNGGYTF. For the CDR3, the DNA is TGTGCCAGCTCACCCGAGGGTAACGGCGGCTACACCTTC.

The chain links TRBV30 to TRBJ1-1; the D gene is possibly TRBD1 (5 bases). Looked up from germline, CDR1 is GTSNPN and CDR2 is SVGIG (reference sequence). CDR3 length equals 14 residues. The ends were cut back, 2 bases at V and 1 base at J, with 11 bases in the middle. CDR3 amino acids: CAWSKQVTNTEAFF. CDR3 DNA: TGTGCCTGGAGTAAACAGGTGACGAACACTGAAGCTTTCTTT.

V and J are TRBV7-3 and TRBJ1-1, with D hard to call. Germline assignment: CDR1 SGHTA and CDR2 FQGTGA. There are 13 residues in the CDR3. V lost 2 bases to trimming and J lost 0 bases, with 4 bases between them. In DNA form, the CDR3 reads TGTGCCAGCAGCTTAGGCATGAACACTGAAGCTTTCTTT. Residues: CASSLGMNTEAFF.

This sequence joins TRBV9 and TRBJ1-4; 9 nucleotides agree with TRBD1. Germline V gene lookup returns CDR1 SGDLS and CDR2 YYNGEE. The CDR3 has 15 amino acids. V lost 3 bases and J lost 4; bases outside the gene matches: 4. The CDR3 coding sequence is TGTGCCAGCAGCGCGGGGACAGGGTTTAATGAAAAACTGTTTTTT. Residues: CASSAGTGFNEKLFF.

This rearrangement joins TRBV27 to TRBJ1-2; 7 bases match TRBD1. J lost 6 bases, V lost 5 bases, and 3 bases had no gene match. Germline CDR1 and CDR2: MNHEY and SMNVEV (reference sequence). The CDR3 sequence is 12 residues long. This CDR3 is CASSQQGDGYTF. CDR3 bases: TGTGCCAGCAGTCAGCAGGGGGATGGCTACACCTTC.

This clone was seen just once. CDR3: CASSETGAGGSYNEQFF. CDR3 DNA: TGTGCCAGCAGTGAGACAGGGGCCGGCGGCTCCTACAATGAGCAGTTCTTC. The J gene is TRBJ2-1, the V gene TRBV25-1; the match to TRBD1 covers 8 bases. In germline, CDR1 is MGHDK, CDR2 SYGVNS. CDR3 length: 17 amino acids. Trimming at V came to 3 bases and at J to 0 bases, leaving 7 bases not matched to a gene. Full variable domain (rest looked up from reference TRBV25-1 and TRBJ2-1): EADIYQTPRYLVIGTGKKITLECSQTMGHDKMYWYQQDPGMELHLIHYSYGVNSTEKGDLSSESTVSRIRTEHFPLTLESARPSHTSQYLCASSETGAGGSYNEQFFGPGTRLTVL.

The chain combines TRBV6-2 or TRBV6-3 with TRBJ2-5; D remains ambiguous. Per germline, CDR1 MNHEY and CDR2 SVGEGT. V lost 2 bases to trimming and J lost 5 bases, with 6 bases between them. The CDR3 loop spans 12 amino acids. The CDR3 DNA sequence: TGTGCCAGCAGTTACCCCTCCGAGACCCAGTACTTC. It is translated as CASSYPSETQYF.